Below, one T cell receptor beta chain is given with its context. This record comes from a study of blood T cell repertoires in COVID-19. The data were produced by immunoSEQ multiplex PCR, yet TCRdb's version contains in-frame clones alone and is incomplete. The sample has roughly 340,000 clones, roughly 86% seen once. This CDR3 is built from 16 residues. J lost 7 bases, V lost 2 bases, and 6 bases had no gene match. Germline values: CDR1 MNHEY, CDR2 SVGAGI. The TCR was taken from a man in his forties in a cohort exposed to, infected with or recovered from COVID-19 (not recorded which). V gene TRBV6-5 combines with J gene TRBJ2-1; 12 positions match TRBD2. The sequencing input was PBMCs or T cells enriched from blood (not recorded which). CDR3 in amino acids: CASSYPTSGSENEQFF. Written as DNA, the CDR3 is TGTGCCAGCAGTTACCCGACTAGCGGGAGTGAAAATGAGCAGTTCTTC.